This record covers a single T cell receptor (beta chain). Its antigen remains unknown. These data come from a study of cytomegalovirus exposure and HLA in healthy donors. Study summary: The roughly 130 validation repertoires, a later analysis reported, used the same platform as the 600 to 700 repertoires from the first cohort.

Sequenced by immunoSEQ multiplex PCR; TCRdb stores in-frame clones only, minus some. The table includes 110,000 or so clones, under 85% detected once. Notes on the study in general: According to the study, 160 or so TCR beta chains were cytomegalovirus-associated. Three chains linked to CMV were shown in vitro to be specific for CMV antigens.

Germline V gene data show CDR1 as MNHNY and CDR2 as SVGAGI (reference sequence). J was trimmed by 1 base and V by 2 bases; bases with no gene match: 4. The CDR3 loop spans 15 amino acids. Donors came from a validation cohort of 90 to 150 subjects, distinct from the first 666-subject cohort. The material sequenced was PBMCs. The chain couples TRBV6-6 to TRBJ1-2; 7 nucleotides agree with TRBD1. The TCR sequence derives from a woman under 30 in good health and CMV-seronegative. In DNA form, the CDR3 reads TGTGCCAGCAGTTACGGACAGGCCTTTAACTATGGCTACACCTTC. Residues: CASSYGQAFNYGYTF.